This TCR beta chain was sequenced in a study of blood T cells in healthy people across ages. Each donor supplied roughly 9.2 milliliters of peripheral blood. For the second PCR, which ran for about 7 to 11 cycles, a sample-barcoded 5' primer and a J-beta primer mix were used. TCRdb analysed the 5' RACE reads with MiXCR anew, one entry per CDR3 protein. The top ten clones hold about 0.72% of a sample with more than 900,000 distinct CDR3 sequences, approximately 26% of them seen once. The germline V gene encodes CDR1 MNHEY and CDR2 SVGAGI. Trimming removed 0 bases from V and 7 bases from J, with 19 bases in between. The CDR3 spans 17 residues. This sample was also put to use in a study of T cells of mothers and their children.

V gene TRBV6-5 combines with J gene TRBJ2-1; D might be TRBD2 (5 bases). Sequences were obtained from blood. The receptor comes from a girl aged 2-10 years in good health. CDR3 nucleotide sequence: TGTGCCAGCAGTTACTCTCAAGTTGCCGGGCTAGCTAATGAGCAGTTCTTC. Translating gives CASSYSQVAGLANEQFF.